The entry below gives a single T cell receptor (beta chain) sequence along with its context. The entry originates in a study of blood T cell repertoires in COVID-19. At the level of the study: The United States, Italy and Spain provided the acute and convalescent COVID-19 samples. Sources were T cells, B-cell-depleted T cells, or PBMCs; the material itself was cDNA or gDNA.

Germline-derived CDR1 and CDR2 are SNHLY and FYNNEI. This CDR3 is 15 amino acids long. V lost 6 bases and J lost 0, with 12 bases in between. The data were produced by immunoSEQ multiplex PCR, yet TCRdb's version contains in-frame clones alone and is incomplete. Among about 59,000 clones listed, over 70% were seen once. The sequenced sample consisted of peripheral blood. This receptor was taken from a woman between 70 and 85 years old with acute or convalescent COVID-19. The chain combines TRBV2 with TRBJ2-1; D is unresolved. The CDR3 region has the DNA TGTGCCAGCAGATACCGACTCAACTCCTACAATGAGCAGTTCTTC. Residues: CASRYRLNSYNEQFF.